Following are 23 T cell receptor beta chains from one sample sequenced in a study of cytomegalovirus exposure and HLA in healthy donors. The PCR was carried out with 60 Vbeta primers and 13 Jbeta primers. Some clones are missing from TCRdb's copy, which holds only in-frame ones; the method was immunoSEQ multiplex PCR. This sample has about 140,000 clones, with less than 80% found just once. Sequenced material: PBMCs. Receptors originate from a woman aged 50 to 60 in good health and CMV-seropositive.

This sequence joins TRBV5-1 and TRBJ2-5, with TRBD1 as a possible D gene (6 bases). V was clipped by 4 bases and J by 5 bases, with 18 bases between them. Per germline, CDR1 SGHRS and CDR2 YFSETQ. The CDR3 is 15 amino acids. In DNA form, the CDR3 reads TGCGCCAGCAGCGTAATGACAGGTGGAGAGGAGACCCAGTACTTC. Protein sequence: CASSVMTGGEETQYF.

The chain links TRBV28 to TRBJ1-2, with TRBD1 matching 11 bases. Germline CDR1 is MDHEN and CDR2 is SYDVKM. This CDR3 has 15 residues. Unmatched junction bases numbered 5, after V lost 6 bases and J lost 2 bases. As DNA, the CDR3 is TGTGCCAGCAGACCCGGACAGGGGGCAAACTATGGCTACACCTTC. It is translated as CASRPGQGANYGYTF.

This clone occurred a few times. J is TRBJ1-6 and V is TRBV5-8; no clear D. V shed 1 base and J shed 9 bases, with 17 bases lying between them. Germline CDR1 SGHTS, CDR2 YDEGEE. This CDR3 is built from 16 residues. In DNA form, the CDR3 reads TGTGCCAGCAGCTTGAGTCGGGGAGACTGGGTTTCACCCCTCCACTTT. Its protein is CASSLSRGDWVSPLHF.

The genes are TRBV2 and TRBJ1-2; 7 nucleotides line up with TRBD1. The V gene's germline CDR1 is SNHLY and CDR2 FYNNEI. Trimming cost V 3 bases and J 7 bases; bases outside gene matches: 5. The CDR3 length is 13 residues. CDR3 DNA sequence: TGTGCCAGCAGTGAGGACAGGAGGGGTGGCTACACCTTC. Protein: CASSEDRRGGYTF.

The gene calls are TRBV20-1 and TRBJ2-7; TRBD1 is a possible D gene (6 bases). Germline V gives CDR1 DFQATT, CDR2 SNEGSKA (reference sequence). Trimming took off 3 bases at V and 6 bases at J, with 9 bases between the two ends. The CDR3 is made up of 11 amino acids. CDR3 nucleotide sequence: TGCAGTGCTAGGCAGGGGCGCGAGCAGTACTTC. Translated: CSARQGREQYF.

The chain links TRBV4-2 to TRBJ1-1, with D maybe TRBD1 (6 bases). Germline-derived CDR1 and CDR2 are LGHNA and YNFKEQ. Trimming pared 4 bases from V and 1 base from J, leaving 16 bases between. This CDR3 is built from 16 residues. In DNA, the CDR3 is TGTGCCAGCAGCCCGTACGTGGACAGTCAGAACACTGAAGCTTTCTTT. Translation gives CASSPYVDSQNTEAFF.

The DNA for the CDR3 is TGCGCCAGCAGCTTGGTGGGGACTAGCGGAATTTCCTCCTACGAGCAGTACTTC. Encoded protein: CASSLVGTSGISSYEQYF. The chain carries TRBV5-1 and TRBJ2-7; 11 nucleotides agree with TRBD2. Per the germline V gene, CDR1 is SGHRS and CDR2 is YFSETQ. The J segment lost 0 bases and the V segment lost 0 bases, leaving 8 bases of the junction unmatched. This CDR3 has 18 residues. The full variable domain, with the rest looked up from reference TRBV5-1 and TRBJ2-7, is KAGVTQTPRYLIKTRGQQVTLSCSPISGHRSVSWYQQTPGQGLQFLFEYFSETQRNKGNFPGRFSGRQFSNSRSEMNVSTLELGDSALYLCASSLVGTSGISSYEQYFGPGTRLTVT.

This chain connects TRBV28 to TRBJ1-2; D perhaps matches TRBD1 (5 bases). CDR3 length: 13 residues. The V end was cut by 6 bases, the J end by 5 bases, with 13 bases between. Germline CDR1 reads MDHEN; CDR2 reads SYDVKM. DNA for the CDR3: TGTGCCAGCAGACTTGGGGGGGAGTATGGCTACACCTTC. It is translated as CASRLGGEYGYTF.

The V and J genes are TRBV15 and TRBJ2-7, with 16 bases identical to TRBD2. CDR1 is LNHNV and CDR2 is YYDKDF in the germline V gene (reference sequence). V lost 3 bases to trimming and J lost 6 bases; unmatched junction nucleotides: 5. This CDR3 spans 16 amino acids. The CDR3 sequence: CATSRGLAGGQGEQYF. The CDR3 DNA reads TGTGCCACCAGCAGGGGACTAGCGGGGGGGCAGGGCGAGCAGTACTTC. Full variable domain (outside the CDR3, taken from reference TRBV15 and TRBJ2-7): DAMVIQNPRYQVTQFGKPVTLSCSQTLNHNVMYWYQQKSSQAPKLLFHYYDKDFNNEADTPDNFQSRRPNTSFCFLDIRSPGLGDTAMYLCATSRGLAGGQGEQYFGPGTRLTVT.

This clone has only one observation. The V call is TRBV4-3, the J call TRBJ2-1; 12 bases match TRBD2. The CDR3 has 15 amino acids. The V gene's germline CDR1 is LGHNA and CDR2 YSLEER. V shed 2 bases, J shed 7 bases, and the junction held 3 bases outside the gene matches. CDR3 amino acids: CASSQRLAGGNEQFF. The CDR3 coding sequence is TGCGCCAGCAGCCAAAGGCTAGCGGGGGGGAATGAGCAGTTCTTC.

This clone has a handful of counts. The rearrangement joins TRBV9 to TRBJ1-3; tentative D call: TRBD1 (6 bases). The CDR3 totals 16 residues. The V gene lost 4 bases and the J gene lost 1 base, with 15 bases spanning the gap. CDR1 and CDR2 (germline): SGDLS, YYNGEE. The CDR3 protein is CASSTGQLTSGNTIYF. The CDR3 DNA follows: TGTGCCAGCAGCACCGGACAGCTTACATCTGGAAACACCATATATTTT.

The J gene is TRBJ1-3, the V gene TRBV5-6; D may be TRBD1 (6 bases). The germline V gene has CDR1 SGHDT and CDR2 YYEEEE. V gave up 4 bases and J gave up 4 bases, with 18 bases separating them. The CDR3 covers 16 residues. Here the CDR3 reads CASSVQGGYQGNTIYF. CDR3 in DNA: TGTGCCAGCAGCGTACAGGGAGGGTATCAGGGAAACACCATATATTTT.

The chain uses TRBV14 and TRBJ2-1; TRBD1 might be the D (7 bases). The V and J ends lost 4 bases and 6 bases respectively, with 10 bases between them. The CDR3 extends over 13 amino acids. The V gene's germline CDR1 is SGHDN and CDR2 FVKESK. CDR3 sequence reads: CASSRGTVNEQFF. The CDR3 region has the DNA TGTGCCAGCAGCCGCGGGACAGTCAATGAGCAGTTCTTC.

This clone was found once. The chain joins TRBV11-3 to TRBJ2-2; D gene ambiguous. Trimming took off 0 bases at V and 6 bases at J, with 5 bases between the two ends. This CDR3 region has 13 residues. The germline CDR1 and CDR2 sequences are SGHNT and YENEEA. Here the CDR3 reads CASSLDRAGELFF. In DNA form, the CDR3 reads TGTGCCAGCAGCTTAGATCGCGCCGGGGAGCTGTTTTTT. Full variable domain (outside the CDR3, taken from reference TRBV11-3 and TRBJ2-2): EAGVVQSPRYKIIEKKQPVAFWCNPISGHNTLYWYLQNLGQGPELLIRYENEEAVDDSQLPKDRFSAERLKGVDSTLKIQPAELGDSAVYLCASSLDRAGELFFGEGSRLTVL.

The genes are TRBV2 and TRBJ2-3, with D hard to call. Between the trimmed V and J ends, which lost 5 bases and 2 bases, there was a span of 11 bases. Germline-derived CDR1 and CDR2 are SNHLY and FYNNEI. The CDR3 totals 14 residues. The chain's CDR3 is CASSLLISTDTQYF. The CDR3 DNA reads as TGTGCCAGCAGTTTACTGATATCCACAGATACGCAGTATTTT.

This rearrangement joins TRBV5-1 to TRBJ1-1, with D possibly TRBD1 on 5 matching bases. The V end lost 4 bases, the J end lost 5 bases, and 12 bases lay between the germline ends. The CDR3 covers 13 residues. Germline-derived CDR1 and CDR2 are SGHRS and YFSETQ. The CDR3 is CASSTRQSTEAFF. In nucleotides, the CDR3 is TGCGCCAGCAGCACCCGACAGAGTACTGAAGCTTTCTTT.

The chain is built from TRBV9 and TRBJ2-5; 7 bases agree with TRBD2. Losses at the gene ends were 0 bases for V and 3 bases for J; bases not matched to a gene: 5. Per the germline V gene, CDR1 is SGDLS and CDR2 is YYNGEE. The CDR3 is 15 residues long. The CDR3 bases are TGTGCCAGCAGCGTAGCTCGCACTAGCGAAGAGACCCAGTACTTC. This codes for CASSVARTSEETQYF. The variable domain in full, with the rest retrieved from reference TRBV9 and TRBJ2-5, is DSGVTQTPKHLITATGQRVTLRCSPRSGDLSVYWYQQSLDQGLQFLIQYYNGEERAKGNILERFSAQQFPDLHSELNLSSLELGDSALYFCASSVARTSEETQYFGPGTRLLVL.

The rearrangement links TRBV11-2 to TRBJ1-1, with TRBD1 as a possible D gene (5 bases). CDR1 is SGHAT and CDR2 is FQNNGV in the germline V gene. Trimming removed 5 bases from V and 5 bases from J, with 18 bases in between. This CDR3 has 15 residues. DNA of the CDR3: TGTGCCAGCAGCAACAACAGGCGCCTAGGGACTGAAGCTTTCTTT. Its translation: CASSNNRRLGTEAFF.

Here the CDR3 reads CAWSRDTGGLNTIYF. In nucleotides, the CDR3 is TGTGCCTGGAGTAGAGACACAGGCGGCCTAAACACCATATATTTT. The J gene is TRBJ1-3, the V gene TRBV30, with D perhaps TRBD1 (5 bases). Germline CDR1 is GTSNPN and CDR2 is SVGIG (reference sequence). The CDR3 consists of 15 residues. Trimming shortened V by 2 bases and J by 6 bases, and 17 bases separated the two germline ends. Variable domain in full (rest from reference TRBV30 and TRBJ1-3): SQTIHQWPATLVQPVGSPLSLECTVEGTSNPNLYWYRQAAGRGLQLLFYSVGIGQISSEVPQNLSASRPQDRQFILSSKKLLLSDSGFYLCAWSRDTGGLNTIYFGEGSWLTVV.

This chain uses TRBV7-3 with TRBJ2-1, with 11 bases matching TRBD2. Trimming took 2 bases from V and 7 from J; bases not matched to a gene: 4. CDR3 length equals 15 residues. From germline, CDR1 is SGHTA and CDR2 FQGTGA. The CDR3 DNA is TGTGCCAGCAGCTTATCTAGCGGGGGGCCAAATGAGCAGTTCTTC. It encodes CASSLSSGGPNEQFF.

The rearrangement uses TRBV5-1 and TRBJ2-1; 9 bases line up with TRBD1. Germline CDR1 is SGHRS and CDR2 is YFSETQ. The ends lost 0 bases at V and 4 bases at J; junction bases unmatched: 2. The length of the CDR3 is 15 residues. The CDR3 DNA is TGCGCCAGCAGCTTGGCCGGGACAGGGTACAATGAGCAGTTCTTC. Its translation is CASSLAGTGYNEQFF.

The chain employs TRBV10-3 and TRBJ1-1, with 8 bases identical to TRBD1. The CDR3 covers 16 residues. Germline values: CDR1 ENHRY, CDR2 SYGVKD. The J segment lost 5 bases and the V segment lost 0 bases, leaving 8 bases of the junction unmatched. The chain's CDR3 is CAISESSGGEGTEAFF. The CDR3 DNA reads TGTGCCATCAGTGAGTCGTCAGGGGGCGAGGGGACTGAAGCTTTCTTT.

The chain joins TRBV7-8 to TRBJ1-2; TRBD1 matches at 7 bases. This CDR3 has 14 residues. V trimming: 5 bases; J trimming: 6 bases; junction bases outside the gene matches: 9. The germline CDR1 and CDR2 sequences are SGHVS and FQNEAQ. In nucleotides, the CDR3 is TGTGCCAGCAGCCCGCCCGACAGGGTCCATGGCTACACCTTC. Translated, it gives CASSPPDRVHGYTF.